The 17 T cell receptor beta chains listed next were all sequenced from one sample in a study of blood T cells in healthy people across ages. The second PCR ran about 6 to 11 cycles with a sample-barcoded 5' primer and J-beta primers. TCRdb independently ran MiXCR on the 5' RACE reads; one entry per CDR3 protein. The repertoire holds roughly 800,000 distinct CDR3 sequences, with 58% as singletons. Sequencing was performed on blood. The receptors derive from a man aged 25 to 40 in good health.

V is TRBV4-2 and J is TRBJ2-7, with 11 bases aligning to TRBD2. V was pared by 6 bases and J by 4 bases, with 8 bases of the junction left unmatched. The CDR3 has 15 residues. Per germline, CDR1 LGHNA and CDR2 YNFKEQ. This CDR3 reads CASSYEGLADYEQYF. For the CDR3, the DNA is TGTGCCAGCAGTTATGAGGGACTAGCGGATTACGAGCAGTACTTC.

This clonotype has only a few counts. The chain carries TRBV20-1 and TRBJ2-5; D perhaps matches TRBD2 (6 bases). The CDR3 has 14 amino acids. V was trimmed by 0 bases and J by 5 bases, leaving 13 bases between them. Per the germline V gene, CDR1 is DFQATT and CDR2 is SNEGSKA (reference sequence). CDR3 nucleotides: TGCAGTGCTAGAGATGGGGGAGGACGGGAGACCCAGTACTTC. Encoded protein: CSARDGGGRETQYF.

The chain employs TRBV7-6 and TRBJ2-7, with D possibly matching TRBD1 (6 bases). This CDR3 is built from 16 residues. Germline V gene data show CDR1 as SGHVS and CDR2 as FNYEAQ. V was shortened by 5 bases and J by 0 bases, with 17 bases between the two germline ends. The CDR3 DNA follows: TGTGCCAGCAGCCAGACCGGACAGCATCCCTCCTACGAGCAGTACTTC. It encodes CASSQTGQHPSYEQYF.

The V call is TRBV29-1, the J call TRBJ1-1, with D possibly TRBD1 on 5 matching bases. Germline V lookup: CDR1 SQVTM, CDR2 ANQGSEA. The CDR3 is 13 amino acids. The CDR3 spells CSIRTGTNTEAFF. The CDR3 DNA sequence: TGCAGTATTCGGACGGGGACGAACACTGAAGCTTTCTTT.

This clonotype has a count of ten or more. The V and J genes are TRBV25-1 and TRBJ2-5; D is unresolved. The CDR3 totals 14 residues. From germline, CDR1 is MGHDK and CDR2 SYGVNS. Trimming left V 2 bases short and J 3 bases short, with 10 bases between. CDR3 loop: CASSEVLGEETQYF. The CDR3 nucleotides are TGTGCCAGCAGTGAAGTATTGGGTGAAGAGACCCAGTACTTC. The full variable domain, in which reference TRBV25-1 and TRBJ2-5 provide the parts outside the CDR3, is EADIYQTPRYLVIGTGKKITLECSQTMGHDKMYWYQQDPGMELHLIHYSYGVNSTEKGDLSSESTVSRIRTEHFPLTLESARPSHTSQYLCASSEVLGEETQYFGPGTRLLVL.

This rearrangement joins TRBV9 to TRBJ2-7; either TRBD1 or TRBD2 may fit D (5 bases each). The J call is in doubt because the DNA end fits TRBJ2-4 better. The CDR3 spans 14 residues. In germline, CDR1 is SGDLS, CDR2 YYNGEE. In DNA, the CDR3 is TGTGCCAGCAGCGTAGGGGACGGGATAAACATTCAGTACTTC. Translating gives CASSVGDGINIQYF.

This chain joins TRBV13 and TRBJ1-1, with TRBD1 as a possible D gene (5 bases). The V end lost 8 bases, the J end lost 1 base, and 17 bases lay between the germline ends. The CDR3 covers 15 residues. CDR1 is PRHDT and CDR2 is FYEKMQ in the germline V gene (reference sequence). In nucleotides, the CDR3 is TGTGCCAGCTTACGTCGGGGGAGGGCGAACACTGAAGCTTTCTTT. It codes for CASLRRGRANTEAFF.

V usage is TRBV10-3 and J usage is TRBJ2-7; 10 bases are shared with TRBD1. In germline, CDR1 is ENHRY, CDR2 SYGVKD. V lost 0 bases and J lost 4; bases outside the gene matches: 6. The CDR3 has 16 residues. The CDR3 here is CAISESMGDRGYEQYF. The CDR3 DNA reads TGTGCCATCAGTGAGTCAATGGGGGACAGGGGATACGAGCAGTACTTC.

The chain has TRBV27 and TRBJ2-1; D remains unclear. Germline V gene sequence: CDR1 MNHEY, CDR2 SMNVEV (reference sequence). Trimming cost V 2 bases and J 3 bases, with 5 bases left between them. This CDR3 spans 13 amino acids. CDR3 sequence: CASSLTYYNEQFF. DNA of the CDR3: TGTGCCAGCAGTTTAACCTACTACAATGAGCAGTTCTTC.

V usage is TRBV4-1 and J usage is TRBJ2-7; D is possibly TRBD1 or TRBD2 (5 bases each). Trimming removed 1 base at V and 1 base at J, with 8 bases between. Germline loops: CDR1 MGHRA, CDR2 YSYEKL. CDR3 length: 14 amino acids. CDR3 nucleotide sequence: TGCGCCAGCAGCCAAGTGGGACGGTCCTACGAGCAGTACTTC. This translates into CASSQVGRSYEQYF.

The gene calls are TRBV20-1 and TRBJ1-1, with TRBD1 identical over 7 bases. The CDR3 is made up of 15 amino acids. Germline V gene data show CDR1 as DFQATT and CDR2 as SNEGSKA (reference sequence). With V trimmed by 4 bases and J by 6 bases, 14 bases remained unmatched. CDR3 sequence (DNA): TGCAGTGCTAAAGTGACAGGGCTGACGGCGGCTGAAGCTTTCTTT. It translates to CSAKVTGLTAAEAFF.

V usage is TRBV20-1 and J usage is TRBJ1-2, with TRBD1 as a possible D gene (5 bases). Trimming removed 4 bases at V and 8 bases at J, with 20 bases between. CDR3 length: 14 residues. From germline, CDR1 is DFQATT and CDR2 SNEGSKA (reference sequence). The CDR3, as DNA: TGCAGTGCTAAGCCCGGGACCCTTCGGCAGGGCTACACCTTC. This translates into CSAKPGTLRQGYTF.

This chain's CDR3 is CSGSRQTEAFF. CDR3 coding DNA: TGCAGCGGCTCAAGGCAGACTGAAGCTTTCTTT. V gene TRBV29-1 combines with J gene TRBJ1-1; D not resolved. The CDR3 extends over 11 amino acids. The germline CDR1 and CDR2 sequences are SQVTM and ANQGSEA. V was pared by 7 bases and J by 5 bases, with 11 bases between.

This clonotype was observed a few times. The chain recombines TRBV7-2 with TRBJ2-7; D is perhaps TRBD1 (6 bases). Germline values: CDR1 SGHTA, CDR2 FQGNSA. The V and J ends lost 2 bases and 5 bases respectively, with 13 bases between them. The CDR3 sequence is 14 residues long. CDR3 amino acids: CASSLFQGSHEQYF. Here the CDR3 DNA reads TGTGCCAGCAGCTTATTCCAGGGGAGCCACGAGCAGTACTTC. The full variable domain, completed using reference TRBV7-2 and TRBJ2-7, is GAGVSQSPSNKVTEKGKDVELRCDPISGHTALYWYRQSLGQGLEFLIYFQGNSAPDKSGLPSDRFSAERTGGSVSTLTIQRTQQEDSAVYLCASSLFQGSHEQYFGPGTRLTVT.

V is TRBV10-3 and J is TRBJ1-1; the D is unclear. V lost 8 bases and J 4 bases, leaving 8 bases between the germline ends. Germline lookup yields CDR1 ENHRY and CDR2 SYGVKD. The CDR3 runs 11 residues. CDR3 sequence: CAILGSTEAFF. The CDR3 DNA reads TGTGCCATCCTCGGCAGCACTGAAGCTTTCTTT.

The rearrangement links TRBV29-1 to TRBJ1-1; unclear D gene. Trimming stripped 1 base from V and 1 base from J, with 13 bases between. In germline, CDR1 is SQVTM, CDR2 ANQGSEA. CDR3 size: 15 residues. For the CDR3, the DNA is TGCAGCGTTGAAGGGAAAGGCCAGTGGAACACTGAAGCTTTCTTT. Translating it yields CSVEGKGQWNTEAFF.

The gene calls are TRBV5-1 and TRBJ1-4; D not certain. Trimming cost V 7 bases and J 0 bases, with 16 bases left between them. The CDR3 has 16 amino acids. Per the germline V gene, CDR1 is SGHRS and CDR2 is YFSETQ. The CDR3 sequence: CASRTEPGATNEKLFF. The CDR3 bases are TGCGCCAGCCGGACTGAACCAGGTGCAACTAATGAAAAACTGTTTTTT.